The 5 T cell receptor beta chains presented below share a single source sample, sequenced in a study of OX40 agonist ivuxolimab in advanced cancers. Method: immunoSEQ multiplex PCR; TCRdb's copy keeps in-frame clones and lacks some. The sample includes 72,000 or so clones, 75% to 90% of them seen just once. The sample here was CD4+ or CD8+ T cells sorted from blood, taken in a trial of the OX40 agonist ivuxolimab. The receptors shown here come from an adult with an advanced solid tumor such as melanoma, head and neck, liver or kidney cancer.

The gene calls are TRBV7-9 and TRBJ2-7; possibly TRBD1 for D (6 bases). Germline V lookup: CDR1 SEHNR, CDR2 FQNEAQ (reference sequence). This CDR3 region has 15 residues. Between the trimmed V and J ends, which lost 4 bases and 2 bases, there was a span of 15 bases. The CDR3 is CASSSGQPSTYEQYF. DNA for the CDR3: TGTGCCAGCAGCTCAGGACAGCCCTCAACCTACGAGCAGTACTTC. Complete variable domain (other parts from reference TRBV7-9 and TRBJ2-7): DTGVSQNPRHKITKRGQNVTFRCDPISEHNRLYWYRQTLGQGPEFLTYFQNEAQLEKSRLLSDRFSAERPKGSFSTLEIQRTEQGDSAMYLCASSSGQPSTYEQYFGPGTRLTVT.

The chain employs TRBV4-1 and TRBJ1-1; no reliable D call. The CDR3 runs 15 residues. Trimming pared 0 bases from V and 0 bases from J, leaving 8 bases between. The germline gives CDR1 MGHRA, CDR2 YSYEKL. CDR3 nucleotide sequence: TGCGCCAGCAGCCAAGAAGTGGGTCTGAACACTGAAGCTTTCTTT. Protein: CASSQEVGLNTEAFF.

A single count supports this clone. V gene TRBV14 combines with J gene TRBJ2-1, with TRBD1 matching 9 bases. This CDR3 is built from 14 residues. Germline V lookup: CDR1 SGHDN, CDR2 FVKESK. The junction had 5 bases not matched to a gene; V was cut back by 6 bases and J by 5 bases. CDR3 sequence (DNA): TGTGCCAGCAGTCCCGGGACAGGGCACAATGAGCAGTTCTTC. Amino acid sequence: CASSPGTGHNEQFF.

The chain couples TRBV7-9 to TRBJ1-3; D is uncertain. Germline V gene lookup returns CDR1 SEHNR and CDR2 FQNEAQ (reference sequence). This CDR3 is 14 amino acids long. Trimming pared 6 bases from V and 0 bases from J, leaving 9 bases between. The CDR3 sequence is CASRSRSSGNTIYF. In DNA form, the CDR3 reads TGTGCCAGCAGATCTAGGTCCTCTGGAAACACCATATATTTT.

The chain joins TRBV28 to TRBJ1-1; D is unclear. CDR1 is MDHEN, CDR2 SYDVKM, per germline. The V and J ends lost 2 bases and 4 bases respectively, with 5 bases between them. The CDR3 has 12 amino acids. The CDR3 sequence: CASSLEVTEAFF. CDR3 DNA: TGTGCCAGCAGTTTAGAGGTCACTGAAGCTTTCTTT.